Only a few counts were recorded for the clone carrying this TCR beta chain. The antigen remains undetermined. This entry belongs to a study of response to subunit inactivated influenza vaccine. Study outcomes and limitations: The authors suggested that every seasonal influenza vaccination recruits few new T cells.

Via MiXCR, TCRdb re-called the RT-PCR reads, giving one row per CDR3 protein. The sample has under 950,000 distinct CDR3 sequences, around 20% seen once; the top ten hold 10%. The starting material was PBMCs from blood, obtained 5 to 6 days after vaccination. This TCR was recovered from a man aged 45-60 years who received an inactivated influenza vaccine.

The CDR3 DNA reads as TGTGCCAGCAGCCAATTAGAGGGTCCCGGGGAGCTGTTTTTT. Translation: CASSQLEGPGELFF. The chain couples TRBV3-1 to TRBJ2-2, with a possible D match to TRBD2 (5 bases). Germline CDR1 reads LGHDT; CDR2 reads YNNKEL (reference sequence). The CDR3 has 14 residues. V was clipped by 2 bases and J by 6 bases, with 10 bases between them.